The 25 T cell receptor beta chains below come from one sample, sequenced in a study of blood T cell repertoires in COVID-19. Sequencing was performed with immunoSEQ multiplex PCR; in TCRdb, only in-frame clones are kept and a portion is missing. The profile shows 350,000 to 550,000 clones, 87% of them singletons. Sequenced input: PBMCs or T cells enriched from blood (not recorded which). These receptors all come from a woman aged 18-29 years with acute COVID-19.

The CDR3 region has the DNA TGTGCCAGCAGCTTGGCTTCCACAGATACGCAGTATTTT. Residues: CASSLASTDTQYF. The V call is TRBV5-4, the J call TRBJ2-3; D ambiguous. The V and J ends lost 0 bases and 2 bases respectively, with 4 bases between them. The CDR3 length is 13 residues. Looked up from germline, CDR1 is SGHNT and CDR2 is YYREEE (reference sequence).

The chain combines TRBV7-2 with TRBJ2-1; the match to TRBD2 covers 9 bases. Trimming cost V 5 bases and J 3 bases; bases outside gene matches: 5. The CDR3 consists of 15 residues. The germline CDR1 and CDR2 sequences are SGHTA and FQGNSA. In nucleotides, the CDR3 is TGTGCCAGCAGCCTTAGCGGGGGAGACTACAATGAGCAGTTCTTC. It translates to CASSLSGGDYNEQFF. The variable domain in full, with the rest retrieved from reference TRBV7-2 and TRBJ2-1, is GAGVSQSPSNKVTEKGKDVELRCDPISGHTALYWYRQSLGQGLEFLIYFQGNSAPDKSGLPSDRFSAERTGGSVSTLTIQRTQQEDSAVYLCASSLSGGDYNEQFFGPGTRLTVL.

The chain links TRBV7-2 to TRBJ1-5; D might be TRBD1 (6 bases). The CDR3 contains 14 residues. Germline-derived CDR1 and CDR2 are SGHTA and FQGNSA. V was clipped by 5 bases and J by 8 bases, with 16 bases between them. CDR3 coding DNA: TGTGCCAGCAGCCCGGAAGGGGGAGGGAAGCCCCAGCATTTT. Its protein is CASSPEGGGKPQHF.

The rearrangement uses TRBV19 and TRBJ2-1; maybe TRBD2 (6 bases). Germline lookup yields CDR1 LNHDA and CDR2 SQIVND (reference sequence). This CDR3 has 15 amino acids. Trimming pared 3 bases from V and 5 bases from J, leaving 14 bases between. CDR3 region: CASSIGSGLHNEQFF. In nucleotides, the CDR3 is TGTGCCAGTAGTATCGGGTCGGGACTTCACAATGAGCAGTTCTTC.

This sequence joins TRBV7-9 and TRBJ1-5, with D tentatively TRBD1 (6 bases). The CDR3 has 15 residues. The V gene lost 0 bases and the J gene lost 5 bases, with 11 bases spanning the gap. CDR1 and CDR2 (germline): SEHNR, FQNEAQ (reference sequence). CDR3 loop: CASSLAGHIYQPQHF. The DNA of the CDR3 is TGTGCCAGCAGCTTAGCGGGACACATCTATCAGCCCCAGCATTTT.

The genes are TRBV7-2 and TRBJ2-2, with 7 bases that match TRBD2. The germline V gene encodes CDR1 SGHTA and CDR2 FQGNSA. This CDR3 contains 15 residues. Trimming removed 8 bases from V and 5 bases from J; junction bases left unmatched: 11. CDR3 amino acids: CASPGEGRRTGELFF. The CDR3 DNA sequence: TGTGCCAGCCCTGGGGAGGGGCGGAGGACCGGGGAGCTGTTTTTT. Using reference TRBV7-2 and TRBJ2-2 for the parts outside the CDR3, the full variable domain is GAGVSQSPSNKVTEKGKDVELRCDPISGHTALYWYRQSLGQGLEFLIYFQGNSAPDKSGLPSDRFSAERTGGSVSTLTIQRTQQEDSAVYLCASPGEGRRTGELFFGEGSRLTVL.

CDR3 residues: CASGPGQGSYEQYF. Written as DNA, the CDR3 is TGTGCCAGCGGACCGGGACAGGGTTCCTACGAGCAGTACTTC. V gene TRBV2 combines with J gene TRBJ2-7, with 9 nucleotides matching TRBD1. Trimming cost V 8 bases and J 1 base; bases outside gene matches: 6. The CDR3 runs 14 residues. Germline CDR1 and CDR2: SNHLY and FYNNEI. The variable domain in full, with the rest retrieved from reference TRBV2 and TRBJ2-7, is EPEVTQTPSHQVTQMGQEVILRCVPISNHLYFYWYRQILGQKVEFLVSFYNNEISEKSEIFDDQFSVERPDGSNFTLKIRSTKLEDSAMYFCASGPGQGSYEQYFGPGTRLTVT.

V gene TRBV7-9 combines with J gene TRBJ2-7, with 13 bases identical to TRBD2. With 4 bases clipped from V and 1 base from J, the junction kept 4 bases outside the gene matches. Germline V gene lookup returns CDR1 SEHNR and CDR2 FQNEAQ (reference sequence). CDR3 size: 16 residues. The CDR3 DNA reads as TGTGCCAGCAGCTCTCGGACTAGCGGGAGTTCCTACGAGCAGTACTTC. Translation gives CASSSRTSGSSYEQYF.

The chain uses TRBV7-9 and TRBJ2-1; 8 nucleotides line up with TRBD1. V shed 0 bases and J 2 bases; nucleotides not matched to a gene: 3. Germline loops: CDR1 SEHNR, CDR2 FQNEAQ (reference sequence). The CDR3 has 16 amino acids. CDR3 nucleotides: TGTGCCAGCAGCTTAGCTGGGACAGGTGCCTACAATGAGCAGTTCTTC. Translation gives CASSLAGTGAYNEQFF.

This chain connects TRBV24-1 to TRBJ2-1; a weak D match, TRBD1 (5 bases). Germline-derived CDR1 and CDR2 are KGHDR and SFDVKD. The V end lost 6 bases, the J end lost 1 base, and 15 bases lay between the germline ends. The CDR3 spans 16 residues. DNA of the CDR3: TGTGCCACCAGTCTTTCAGGGATGGGATCCTACAATGAGCAGTTCTTC. Amino acid sequence: CATSLSGMGSYNEQFF.

The J gene is TRBJ1-6, the V gene TRBV28; possibly TRBD1 for D (5 bases). The CDR3 length is 14 residues. Germline CDR1 MDHEN, CDR2 SYDVKM. Trimming stripped 7 bases from V and 4 bases from J, with 11 bases between. CDR3 sequence: CASTSTVYNSPLHF. For the CDR3, the DNA is TGTGCCAGCACTTCGACAGTTTATAATTCACCCCTCCACTTT.

The chain links TRBV24-1 to TRBJ2-1; 8 bases align to TRBD1. CDR1 and CDR2 from the germline V gene are KGHDR and SFDVKD. After removal of 2 bases from V and 9 bases from J, the junction contained 8 bases not matched to a gene. This CDR3 region has 15 residues. The CDR3 DNA is TGTGCCACCAGTGATTCCCCGGACAGGGCCGGTGAGCAGTTCTTC. Protein sequence: CATSDSPDRAGEQFF.

This clone showed up just once. The chain has TRBV15 and TRBJ2-7, with D tentatively TRBD2 (5 bases). The V and J ends lost 3 bases and 1 base respectively, with 13 bases between them. This CDR3 comprises 15 residues. Germline V gene lookup returns CDR1 LNHNV and CDR2 YYDKDF (reference sequence). The CDR3 bases are TGTGCCACCAGCAGCTCTGTGGGGAGTTCCTACGAGCAGTACTTC. Protein sequence: CATSSSVGSSYEQYF.

CDR3 residues: CASSFTGGKEPQHF. Here the CDR3 DNA reads TGCGCCAGCAGCTTTACAGGGGGCAAAGAGCCCCAGCATTTT. V is TRBV5-1 and J is TRBJ1-5, with 9 bases lining up with TRBD1. Trimming took 2 bases from V and 8 from J; bases not matched to a gene: 5. The CDR3 runs 14 residues. CDR1 is SGHRS and CDR2 is YFSETQ in the germline V gene.

The rearrangement uses TRBV11-2 and TRBJ2-1; 8 bases match TRBD2. V lost 8 bases and J lost 7; bases outside the gene matches: 13. The CDR3 is 15 amino acids. The V gene's germline CDR1 is SGHAT and CDR2 FQNNGV. CDR3 DNA: TGTGCCAGCGGTAGACGGGAGGGAGGTGGGAATGAGCAGTTCTTC. Its protein is CASGRREGGGNEQFF.

This sequence joins TRBV7-8 and TRBJ1-2; possibly TRBD1 for D (6 bases). The CDR3 is made up of 15 amino acids. V lost 5 bases and J lost 3, with 16 bases in between. The germline V gene encodes CDR1 SGHVS and CDR2 FQNEAQ. This CDR3 reads CASSGSRGGDYGYTF. The CDR3 coding sequence is TGTGCCAGCAGCGGGAGTCGAGGGGGGGACTATGGCTACACCTTC.

DNA of the CDR3: TGTGCCAGCAGCGGCCGGGACAGCCCCTACGAGCAGTACTTC. Its translation is CASSGRDSPYEQYF. The gene calls are TRBV7-9 and TRBJ2-7; TRBD1 agrees at 7 bases. V lost 5 bases and J lost 2; bases outside the gene matches: 6. Germline CDR1 SEHNR, CDR2 FQNEAQ (reference sequence). The CDR3 runs 14 residues.

This chain links TRBV12-5 with TRBJ1-5; TRBD1 agrees at 7 bases. This CDR3 comprises 14 residues. V trimming: 5 bases; J trimming: 10 bases; junction bases outside the gene matches: 11. In germline, CDR1 is LGHNT, CDR2 FRNRAP. The CDR3 region has the DNA TGTGCTAGTGGTGGCCGGGACAGCTTTTTTCCCCAGCATTTT. Translation gives CASGGRDSFFPQHF.

The CDR3 sequence is CASSQDGTGFDEQYF. The CDR3 region has the DNA TGCGCCAGCAGCCAAGATGGGACAGGGTTCGACGAGCAGTACTTC. The chain recombines TRBV4-1 with TRBJ2-7; the match to TRBD1 covers 9 bases. From germline, CDR1 is MGHRA and CDR2 YSYEKL. The CDR3 contains 15 residues. The J segment lost 5 bases and the V segment lost 0 bases, leaving 5 bases of the junction unmatched.

The chain joins TRBV5-5 to TRBJ1-1; TRBD1 matches 7 bases. From germline, CDR1 is SGHKS and CDR2 YYEKEE (reference sequence). V was clipped by 2 bases and J by 0 bases; unmatched bases: 7. The CDR3 runs 16 residues. As DNA, the CDR3 is TGTGCCAGCAGCTTTGAGACAGGGAACATGAACACTGAAGCTTTCTTT. This translates into CASSFETGNMNTEAFF.

This clone was observed a single time. V gene TRBV7-3 combines with J gene TRBJ1-1, with 8 bases lining up with TRBD1. The CDR3 is made up of 15 amino acids. V was pared by 3 bases and J by 3 bases, with 6 bases of the junction left unmatched. The germline V gene has CDR1 SGHTA and CDR2 FQGTGA. For the CDR3, the DNA is TGTGCCAGCAGCTTGAGGACAGGGTTGGACACTGAAGCTTTCTTT. It encodes CASSLRTGLDTEAFF.

The chain carries TRBV2 and TRBJ2-7, with a tentative D call TRBD2 (6 bases). The CDR3 consists of 13 residues. The germline CDR1 and CDR2 sequences are SNHLY and FYNNEI. V was clipped by 7 bases and J by 3 bases, with 13 bases between them. Written as DNA, the CDR3 is TGTGCCAGCAACCCTCTAGCGAGCTACGAGCAGTACTTC. Translating it yields CASNPLASYEQYF.

J is TRBJ2-5 and V is TRBV5-4; possible D gene TRBD2, 6 bases. CDR3 length equals 17 residues. CDR1 and CDR2 from the germline V gene are SGHNT and YYREEE (reference sequence). Trimming left V 4 bases short and J 5 bases short, with 24 bases between. CDR3 DNA: TGTGCCAGCAGCCCCTTATCTTCGGGGACTGGCGGGGAGACCCAGTACTTC. Amino acid sequence: CASSPLSSGTGGETQYF.

CDR3: CASSLVGRGEKLFF. CDR3 DNA sequence: TGCGCCAGCAGCTTGGTGGGGCGCGGTGAAAAACTGTTTTTT. This rearrangement joins TRBV5-1 to TRBJ1-4; D may be TRBD1 (5 bases). Germline V gene sequence: CDR1 SGHRS, CDR2 YFSETQ. The CDR3 totals 14 residues. V dropped 0 bases and J dropped 7 bases, with 10 bases sitting between them.

V and J are TRBV7-9 and TRBJ1-6; D gene unclear. V shed 1 base and J shed 7 bases, with 5 bases lying between them. Germline CDR1 SEHNR, CDR2 FQNEAQ (reference sequence). The CDR3 spans 13 residues. The CDR3 is CASSLGGNSPLHF. In DNA, the CDR3 is TGTGCCAGCAGCTTAGGAGGGAATTCACCCCTCCACTTT.